The present TCR beta chain was sequenced within a study of CD8 T cells in ankylosing spondylitis (dated 2017 in TCRdb). Concerning the study at large: The study profiled T cell receptor beta repertoires in healthy donors and ankylosing spondylitis patients to find disease-linked TCR variants. Samples of peripheral blood were taken, and for ankylosing spondylitis patients, synovial fluid was collected as well. In total, the full study cohort was made up of some 110 healthy donors and 25 to 30 ankylosing spondylitis patients.

The research as a whole found: Some TCR beta motif variants had previously been reported in synovial fluid and blood of reactive arthritis patients, which suggested common disease-initiation mechanisms. Blood from ankylosing spondylitis patients appeared to be characterized by a TCR beta motif made up of several highly homologous amino acid variants. Significant enrichment of the disease-linked clones was reported in matched synovial fluid samples from ankylosing spondylitis patients. A CD8+ phenotype was shown by the disease-linked clones, which were found at relatively low frequencies in peripheral blood.

Sequencing used an Illumina HiSeq 2500. Quantitative 5'-RACE with molecular barcodes was the method used to prepare the TCR beta libraries. As for how the authors treated the data: A new computational method, built on a probabilistic model of VDJ rearrangement, was used to identify disease-linked TCR variants. TCRdb applied fastp at Q25 and MiXCR to the public reads, then kept only in-frame beta chains. Every entry covers one CDR3 protein and lists the most common genes and DNA from its rows. The V and J calls here are based on TCRdb, not the publication. The sample contains roughly 450,000 distinct CDR3 sequences, 25% to 30% of them found a single time. About 0.9% of the sample belongs to the ten largest clones. Concerning this clonotype: Its target antigen remains unknown. Base qualities are not at hand, and no much larger clone is one base apart.

Material for sequencing was blood, either unsorted or a sorted T cell fraction (not recorded which). The source is a male donor with ankylosing spondylitis.

This receptor has the CDR3 CASSFSSSYEQYF. The nucleotide sequence is given as TGTGCCAGCAGCTTCTCAAGCTCCTACGAGCAGTACTTC. The rearrangement combines TRBV7-6 with TRBJ2-7; the D gene assignment is ambiguous. V is reduced by 3 bases and J by 0 bases, leaving a spacing of 6 bases between them. The CDR3 sequence holds 13 residues, the cysteine and phenylalanine included. Left in the record is the CDR3 DNA by itself, 39 bases read in frame from the first base. From the germline V gene, CDR1 is SGHVS and CDR2 is FNYEAQ.